The 16 T cell receptor beta chains in this list originate from one sample, sequenced in a study of shared clonotypes between healthy human individuals. Assay: immunoSEQ multiplex PCR; the TCRdb copy retains only in-frame clones and omits some. The sample gives 400,000 to 600,000 clones, around 96% of which show up once; nearly 0.065% is in the top ten. The sample was naive CD4+ T cells sorted from blood. Subset of the sample: CD45RA+ positively selected. The source of these receptors is a woman in her twenties or thirties in good health.

The CDR3 region has the DNA TGCGCCAGCAGCCAATTAAAAACCGGGACTAGCGGGAGTGGTCCATGCTCCTACGAGCAGTACTTC. As protein: CASSQLKTGTSGSGPCSYEQYF. J is TRBJ2-7 and V is TRBV4-1, with 14 bases lining up with TRBD2. This CDR3 is 22 amino acids long. Germline assignment: CDR1 MGHRA and CDR2 YSYEKL. V lost 2 bases and J lost 0; bases outside the gene matches: 18.

This rearrangement joins TRBV5-4 to TRBJ1-4, with 7 bases matching TRBD1. The J segment lost 7 bases and the V segment lost 4 bases, leaving 7 bases of the junction unmatched. The germline CDR1 and CDR2 sequences are SGHNT and YYREEE (reference sequence). The CDR3 length is 14 residues. The CDR3: CASSRTGVSEKLFF. The CDR3 DNA follows: TGTGCCAGCAGCCGGACAGGAGTTTCTGAAAAACTGTTTTTT.

This rearrangement joins TRBV12-5 to TRBJ1-5; no reliable D call. Germline CDR1 reads LGHNT; CDR2 reads FRNRAP. The CDR3 contains 13 residues. V was clipped by 8 bases and J by 5 bases, with 13 bases between them. CDR3 nucleotides: TGTGCTAGTTTGTGGGTAGGGCATCAGCCCCAGCATTTT. Translating it yields CASLWVGHQPQHF.

The V and J genes are TRBV4-1 and TRBJ1-1; D gene ambiguous. This CDR3 has 12 amino acids. V lost 7 bases to trimming and J lost 8 bases, with 14 bases between them. The germline V gene has CDR1 MGHRA and CDR2 YSYEKL. CDR3 protein: CASKPADGEAFF. The CDR3 coding sequence is TGCGCCAGCAAACCAGCGGACGGCGAAGCTTTCTTT.

The V gene is TRBV7-8, the J gene TRBJ2-5, with unresolved D. The end of the DNA fits TRBJ2-7 better, so the J call may be wrong. Germline CDR1 reads SGHVS; CDR2 reads FQNEAQ. The CDR3 has 13 amino acids. The CDR3 is CASSLVVTLEQYF. The CDR3, as DNA: TGTGCCAGCAGCTTAGTAGTAACTCTCGAGCAGTACTTC.

This chain uses TRBV19 with TRBJ1-5, with a possible D match to TRBD1 (5 bases). The CDR3 has 17 amino acids. V lost 3 bases to trimming and J lost 0 bases, with 15 bases between them. Germline values: CDR1 LNHDA, CDR2 SQIVND (reference sequence). The CDR3 nucleotides are TGTGCCAGTAGTATCCAGGGCCGATTATATAGCAATCAGCCCCAGCATTTT. It codes for CASSIQGRLYSNQPQHF.

This clone has a single count. The genes are TRBV18 and TRBJ1-4; D unclear. The CDR3 runs to 16 residues. The V end was cut by 2 bases, the J end by 8 bases, with 18 bases between. Germline V CDR1 and CDR2: KGHSH, LQKENI. The CDR3 loop reads CASSPMEPVRNEKLFF. As DNA, the CDR3 is TGTGCCAGCTCACCAATGGAACCTGTGAGGAACGAAAAACTGTTTTTT.

The rearrangement joins TRBV7-8 to TRBJ2-3; D is perhaps TRBD1 or TRBD2 (5 bases each). Germline assignment: CDR1 SGHVS and CDR2 FQNEAQ. The CDR3 spans 14 residues. Trimming cost V 5 bases and J 6 bases, with 15 bases left between them. CDR3 sequence reads: CASSRHRGGDTQYF. The CDR3 DNA reads as TGTGCCAGCAGCCGGCACCGTGGGGGTGATACGCAGTATTTT.

V usage is TRBV28 and J usage is TRBJ2-2, with 11 bases matching TRBD2. This CDR3 has 17 amino acids. Trimming at V came to 5 bases and at J to 2 bases, leaving 7 bases not matched to a gene. Germline assignment: CDR1 MDHEN and CDR2 SYDVKM. This CDR3 reads CASSIGTSGVNTGELFF. CDR3 DNA sequence: TGTGCCAGCAGTATCGGGACTAGCGGAGTTAACACCGGGGAGCTGTTTTTT.

J is TRBJ2-7 and V is TRBV5-4; D may be TRBD1 (5 bases). The V end was cut by 0 bases, the J end by 0 bases, with 7 bases between. The CDR3 contains 14 residues. In germline, CDR1 is SGHNT, CDR2 YYREEE (reference sequence). The CDR3 loop is CASSLDDSSYEQYF. The CDR3 DNA is TGTGCCAGCAGCTTGGACGACAGCTCCTACGAGCAGTACTTC.

The chain combines TRBV19 with TRBJ2-1; perhaps TRBD2 as D (6 bases). The CDR3 runs 13 residues. Trimming removed 0 bases at V and 7 bases at J, with 7 bases between. Germline V gene data show CDR1 as LNHDA and CDR2 as SQIVND (reference sequence). CDR3 loop: CASSIDGGNEQFF. DNA of the CDR3: TGTGCCAGTAGTATAGACGGGGGAAATGAGCAGTTCTTC. The whole variable domain, filled in from reference TRBV19 and TRBJ2-1, reads DGGITQSPKYLFRKEGQNVTLSCEQNLNHDAMYWYRQDPGQGLRLIYYSQIVNDFQKGDIAEGYSVSREKKESFPLTVTSAQKNPTAFYLCASSIDGGNEQFFGPGTRLTVL.

V and J are TRBV7-9 and TRBJ2-2; a weak D match, TRBD2 (5 bases). V was shortened by 2 bases and J by 5 bases, with 15 bases between the two germline ends. Germline lookup yields CDR1 SEHNR and CDR2 FQNEAQ (reference sequence). This CDR3 contains 16 residues. The CDR3 DNA is TGTGCCAGCAGCTTAAAGTCTGTGAGGGCGACCGGGGAGCTGTTTTTT. Amino acids: CASSLKSVRATGELFF.

The chain recombines TRBV7-9 with TRBJ2-5; D is unresolved. The CDR3 spans 14 residues. V lost 2 bases to trimming and J lost 5 bases, with 12 bases between them. In germline, CDR1 is SEHNR, CDR2 FQNEAQ (reference sequence). In nucleotides, the CDR3 is TGTGCCAGCAGCTTAACGATGGTTTCGGAGACCCAGTACTTC. Its protein is CASSLTMVSETQYF.

V gene TRBV19 combines with J gene TRBJ1-1; 7 bases fit TRBD1. This CDR3 spans 15 amino acids. The V gene's germline CDR1 is LNHDA and CDR2 SQIVND (reference sequence). V trimming: 3 bases; J trimming: 4 bases; junction bases outside the gene matches: 8. The CDR3 spells CASSMKTGWVTEAFF. The CDR3 nucleotides are TGTGCCAGTAGTATGAAGACAGGGTGGGTCACTGAAGCTTTCTTT.

The gene calls are TRBV5-1 and TRBJ2-1; the D is unclear. V gave up 4 bases and J gave up 6 bases, with 23 bases separating them. The CDR3 has 17 amino acids. Germline V lookup: CDR1 SGHRS, CDR2 YFSETQ. The CDR3 loop reads CASSQFRGEHGRNEQFF. CDR3 DNA: TGCGCCAGCAGCCAATTCCGTGGGGAACACGGACGCAATGAGCAGTTCTTC.

The V and J genes are TRBV10-2 and TRBJ2-2; 7 bases fit TRBD1. This CDR3 region has 14 residues. Germline assignment: CDR1 WSHSY and CDR2 SAAADI. V was clipped by 7 bases and J by 4 bases; unmatched bases: 6. CDR3 in amino acids: CASIGQAVTGELFF. CDR3 coding DNA: TGCGCCAGCATTGGACAGGCGGTCACCGGGGAGCTGTTTTTT.